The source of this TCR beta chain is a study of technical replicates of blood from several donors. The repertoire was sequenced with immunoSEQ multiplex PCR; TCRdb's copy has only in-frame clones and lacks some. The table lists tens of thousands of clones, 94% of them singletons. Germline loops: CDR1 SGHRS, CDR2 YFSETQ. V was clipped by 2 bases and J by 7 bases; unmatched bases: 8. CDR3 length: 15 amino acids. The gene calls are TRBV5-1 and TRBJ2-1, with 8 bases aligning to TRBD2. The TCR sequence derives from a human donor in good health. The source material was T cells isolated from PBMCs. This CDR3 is CASSLPGLGGNEQFF. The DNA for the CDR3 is TGCGCCAGCAGCTTACCGGGACTAGGGGGGAATGAGCAGTTCTTC.